This TCR beta chain comes out of a study of blood T cells in healthy people across ages. Study results and limitations: Not knowing donor CMV status may have confounded expanded clonotype changes. Percentage of naive T cells showed a strong correlation with TCR beta diversity. Naive CD4+ cells and diversity were both higher in long-lived donors than in aged donors.

With 2 bases removed from V and 4 bases from J, the gap between germline ends came to 16 bases. The CDR3 extends over 16 amino acids. The V gene's germline CDR1 is LGHDT and CDR2 YNNKEL (reference sequence). This clonotype has ten or more counts. Its antigen is not identified. A second about 7 to 11 cycle PCR used barcoded and J-beta primers. TCRdb ran MiXCR on the 5' RACE reads and lists one entry per CDR3 protein. The data contain 710,000 or so distinct CDR3 sequences, around 32% of them singletons. Every donor gave about 9 milliliters of peripheral blood. Sequenced sample: blood. The clonotype originates from a woman older than 75 in good health. J is TRBJ2-3 and V is TRBV3-1; D might be TRBD1 (5 bases). CDR3 coding DNA: TGTGCCAGCAGCCAACCTCAGGGTTTGGTTTCAGATACGCAGTATTTT. Translated, it gives CASSQPQGLVSDTQYF.